This T cell receptor beta chain was sequenced in a study of T cells after yellow fever vaccination. Overall study: Where fractions had low cell numbers, libraries were prepared from them with the SMART-Seq v4 Ultra Low Input RNA kit.

A process of 5'RACE template switching, which added a universal primer site and UMIs, was used to make TCR cDNA. TCRdb re-analysed the 5' RACE reads in MiXCR, keeping a single row per CDR3 protein. The table shows some 240,000 distinct CDR3 sequences, with 5.2% occurring only once. The CDR3 is 14 residues long. The ends lost 5 bases at V and 3 bases at J; junction bases unmatched: 5. Germline CDR1 and CDR2: LGHNT and FRNRAP. The receptor was derived from a man aged 18-30 years who received the YFV17D yellow fever vaccine. The chain employs TRBV12-5 and TRBJ1-1; TRBD1 aligns across 8 bases. Material: CD4+ T cells sorted from PBMCs, obtained on the day of the yellow fever booster vaccination. CDR3 DNA: TGTGCTAGTGGTCAACAGGGGGTATACACTGAAGCTTTCTTT. This encodes CASGQQGVYTEAFF.